The 30 T cell receptor beta chains given below trace back to one sample, sequenced in a study of regulatory T cells in long-lasting Graves disease. With iRepertoire HTBI primers and Arm-PCR of CDR3 regions, TCR beta libraries were built. TCRdb reprocessed the multiplex PCR reads with MiXCR, giving one entry per CDR3 protein. The profile covers more than 400,000 distinct CDR3 sequences, with 16% appearing a single time and less than 15% taken by the ten largest. Sample time point: newly diagnosed GD, antithyroid drugs for less than 3 months. There was RNA extracted from PBMCs, and the TCR library was made from it. These data were also reused for a study on T cells in Graves' hyperthyroidism and ophthalmopathy.

This specimen was peripheral blood mononuclear cells (PBMCs), taken at new diagnosis, from a patient treated with antithyroid drugs. These receptors were obtained from a man aged 35 to 55 with Graves disease.

This clonotype was observed a few times. The chain has TRBV6-1 and TRBJ2-7; 7 nucleotides line up with TRBD1. V dropped 3 bases and J dropped 2; count of bases not matched to a gene: 16. This CDR3 region has 18 residues. Germline CDR1 is MNHNS and CDR2 is SASEGT. In nucleotides, the CDR3 is TGTGCCAGCAGTGACCGACACAGGACAGGCGCTTCGACCTACGAGCAGTACTTC. As protein: CASSDRHRTGASTYEQYF.

This clonotype was seen at least ten times. The V call is TRBV20-1, the J call TRBJ2-7, with a possible D match to TRBD2 (5 bases). The CDR3 runs 13 residues. Trimming shortened V by 6 bases and J by 2 bases, and 14 bases separated the two germline ends. Looked up from germline, CDR1 is DFQATT and CDR2 is SNEGSKA (reference sequence). In nucleotides, the CDR3 is TGCAGTGCCCAAGACGGGGTTACCTACGAGCAGTACTTC. Protein sequence: CSAQDGVTYEQYF.

Details on this clonotype: One end of the junction is discordant with germline, which a read error may explain. This sequence joins TRBV7-7 and TRBJ2-5; either TRBD1 or TRBD2 may fit D (5 bases each). CDR3 length: 13 amino acids. CDR1 is SSHAT, CDR2 FNYEAQ, per germline (reference sequence). The CDR3 region is CASKSGATGTRYF. DNA for the CDR3: TGTGCTAGCAAGTCCGGGGCGACGGGGACCCGGTACTTC. Full variable domain (missing parts from reference TRBV7-7 and TRBJ2-5): GAGVSQSPRYKVTKRGQDVTLRCDPISSHATLYWYQQALGQGPEFLTYFNYEAQPDKSGLPSDRFSAERPEGSISTLTIQRTEQRDSAMYRCASKSGATGTRYFGPGTRLLVL.

This clonotype has ten or more counts. The genes are TRBV11-3 and TRBJ2-1, with 9 bases fitting TRBD1. The J segment lost 10 bases and the V segment lost 5 bases, leaving 12 bases of the junction unmatched. Germline-derived CDR1 and CDR2 are SGHNT and YENEEA. The CDR3 contains 15 residues. This chain's CDR3 is CASSRGQGLGDEQFF. The CDR3 bases are TGTGCCAGCAGCAGGGGACAGGGACTGGGAGACGAGCAGTTCTTC.

The rearrangement joins TRBV6-5 to TRBJ2-2; D unclear. The CDR3 length is 15 residues. From germline, CDR1 is MNHEY and CDR2 SVGAGI. With 4 bases removed from V and 1 base from J, the gap between germline ends came to 10 bases. CDR3 amino acids: CASSSPAMNTGELFF. The CDR3 DNA reads TGTGCCAGCAGTTCCCCTGCCATGAACACCGGGGAGCTGTTTTTT.

This chain links TRBV7-3 with TRBJ2-5, with D hard to call. This CDR3 is 13 amino acids long. The germline V and J ends were trimmed by 2 bases and 2 bases, with 6 bases remaining between them. Germline CDR1 reads SGHTA; CDR2 reads FQGTGA. The CDR3 sequence: CASSLWEQETQYF. As DNA, the CDR3 is TGTGCCAGCAGCTTATGGGAACAAGAGACCCAGTACTTC.

There are many counts of this clonotype. J is TRBJ2-7 and V is TRBV3-1, with D perhaps TRBD2 (5 bases). V gave up 4 bases and J gave up 7 bases, with 8 bases separating them. The CDR3 sequence is 11 residues long. Germline V lookup: CDR1 LGHDT, CDR2 YNNKEL (reference sequence). The CDR3 coding sequence is TGTGCCAGCAGCCGCCGGAGGGAGCAGTACTTC. It codes for CASSRRREQYF.

This clonotype was seen at least ten times. The chain employs TRBV12-3 or TRBV12-4 and TRBJ2-4; D possibly corresponds to TRBD1 (6 bases). The CDR3 spans 13 residues. V lost 1 base to trimming and J lost 7 bases, with 8 bases between them. CDR3 residues: CASSLGGQNIQYF. For the CDR3, the DNA is TGTGCCAGCAGTTTAGGGGGGCAGAACATTCAGTACTTC.

This clonotype was detected many times. The chain uses TRBV7-9 and TRBJ2-7, with D unclear. CDR3 length equals 11 residues. V shed 3 bases and J shed 3 bases, with 3 bases lying between them. Looked up from germline, CDR1 is SEHNR and CDR2 is FQNEAQ (reference sequence). The CDR3 DNA is TGTGCCAGCAGCTTTTTCTACGAGCAGTACTTC. Amino acids: CASSFFYEQYF.

This clonotype was counted only a few times. V gene TRBV28 combines with J gene TRBJ2-2; the D gene is possibly TRBD2 (6 bases). CDR1 is MDHEN and CDR2 is SYDVKM in the germline V gene. The V gene lost 5 bases and the J gene lost 4 bases, with 11 bases spanning the gap. This CDR3 region has 14 residues. The CDR3 nucleotides read TGTGCCAGCAGTGAGGACGGGAGCACCGGGGAGCTGTTTTTT. This codes for CASSEDGSTGELFF.

The rearrangement links TRBV19 to TRBJ1-1; D gene ambiguous. Germline V CDR1 and CDR2: LNHDA, SQIVND (reference sequence). Trimming took off 3 bases at V and 4 bases at J, with 3 bases between the two ends. This CDR3 has 11 amino acids. This chain's CDR3 is CASSIVTEAFF. For the CDR3, the DNA is TGTGCCAGTAGTATCGTCACTGAAGCTTTCTTT.

Only a few counts were recorded for this clonotype. V is TRBV20-1 and J is TRBJ1-5, with unresolved D. The CDR3 loop spans 14 amino acids. The germline V and J ends were trimmed by 1 base and 0 bases, with 7 bases remaining between them. Germline values: CDR1 DFQATT, CDR2 SNEGSKA (reference sequence). DNA for the CDR3: TGCAGTGCTAGAGCAGCTTATAGCAATCAGCCCCAGCATTTT. Translating it yields CSARAAYSNQPQHF.

This clonotype is a singleton in its sample. It may be a read error: a sequence one base away is much more abundant. The chain recombines TRBV20-1 with TRBJ2-4, with 12 bases that match TRBD2. Germline CDR1 DFQATT, CDR2 SNEGSKA (reference sequence). CDR3 size: 19 residues. The V and J ends lost 1 base and 13 bases, in that order; junction bases with no gene match: 23. The CDR3 nucleotides are TGCAGTGCTAGAGTCTGGACTAGCGGGACCTTGACCCCCCCACATGAGCAGTACTTC. Residues: CSARVWTSGTLTPPHEQYF.

The table lists this clonotype with many counts. The chain couples TRBV2 to TRBJ2-1; a possible D gene is TRBD2 (5 bases). Trimming cost V 5 bases and J 9 bases, with 14 bases left between them. This CDR3 has 13 amino acids. Germline CDR1 SNHLY, CDR2 FYNNEI. The CDR3 is CASSSGSSTEQFF. The CDR3, as DNA: TGTGCCAGCAGTTCGGGGAGTTCCACTGAGCAGTTCTTC.

The chain links TRBV5-4 to TRBJ1-1; 7 nucleotides align to TRBD1. The CDR3 is 14 amino acids. Losses at the gene ends were 4 bases for V and 6 bases for J; bases not matched to a gene: 9. Germline CDR1 reads SGHNT; CDR2 reads YYREEE (reference sequence). CDR3 residues: CASSPRTGSSEAFF. For the CDR3, the DNA is TGTGCCAGCAGCCCACGGACAGGTTCCTCTGAAGCTTTCTTT.

This clonotype came up many times. The rearrangement links TRBV18 to TRBJ2-2; 9 bases align to TRBD1. With 3 bases clipped from V and 7 bases from J, the junction kept 6 bases outside the gene matches. CDR1 is KGHSH, CDR2 LQKENI, per germline. CDR3 size: 15 residues. DNA of the CDR3: TGTGCCAGCTCACCGGTCGGACAGGGGAACGGGGAGCTGTTTTTT. It is translated as CASSPVGQGNGELFF.

There are a few counts of this clonotype. The chain recombines TRBV6-4 with TRBJ2-3, with 10 bases aligning to TRBD2. Germline CDR1 MRHNA, CDR2 SNTAGT. With V trimmed by 4 bases and J by 5 bases, 3 bases remained unmatched. CDR3 size: 14 residues. CDR3 in DNA: TGTGCCAGCAGTGGACTAGCGGGCGGAGATACGCAGTATTTT. Protein sequence: CASSGLAGGDTQYF.

The CDR3 nucleotides are TGTGCTAGTCGGGGGGGTTCTAACCACGAGCAGTACTTC. Protein product: CASRGGSNHEQYF. The chain carries TRBV12-5 and TRBJ2-7; 8 bases fit TRBD2. CDR1 is LGHNT, CDR2 FRNRAP, per germline. The J segment lost 5 bases and the V segment lost 8 bases, leaving 8 bases of the junction unmatched. The CDR3 runs 13 residues.

This clonotype was seen only a few times. The V gene is TRBV4-1, the J gene TRBJ2-7; 8 bases line up with TRBD2. Germline V CDR1 and CDR2: MGHRA, YSYEKL. The CDR3 sequence is 15 residues long. The J segment lost 4 bases and the V segment lost 6 bases, leaving 11 bases of the junction unmatched. The CDR3 is CASSLSSGSLYEQYF. The CDR3 DNA reads TGCGCCAGCAGTCTTTCCAGCGGGAGTCTGTACGAGCAGTACTTC.

The table lists this clonotype with many counts. V is TRBV20-1 and J is TRBJ2-5; D is unresolved. V was shortened by 1 base and J by 0 bases, with 6 bases between the two germline ends. This CDR3 region has 13 residues. Per the germline V gene, CDR1 is DFQATT and CDR2 is SNEGSKA (reference sequence). CDR3 amino acids: CSARASHQETQYF. Written as DNA, the CDR3 is TGCAGTGCTAGAGCGTCTCACCAAGAGACCCAGTACTTC.

This clonotype was recorded at least ten times. This chain uses TRBV5-1 with TRBJ2-7, with D maybe TRBD2 (6 bases). The CDR3 extends over 16 amino acids. With 0 bases removed from V and 5 bases from J, the gap between germline ends came to 18 bases. Germline V gene lookup returns CDR1 SGHRS and CDR2 YFSETQ. This chain's CDR3 is CASSLAAGRPIDEQYF. The CDR3, as DNA: TGCGCCAGCAGCTTGGCGGCAGGGAGGCCTATCGACGAGCAGTACTTC.

V and J are TRBV3-1 and TRBJ2-7; D ambiguous. Germline CDR1 reads LGHDT; CDR2 reads YNNKEL (reference sequence). V was shortened by 5 bases and J by 5 bases, with 10 bases between the two germline ends. The CDR3 loop spans 12 amino acids. The DNA for the CDR3 is TGTGCCAGCAGCACGGCACAGCACGAGCAGTACTTC. This sequence encodes CASSTAQHEQYF.

This clonotype was counted ten times or more. V and J are TRBV2 and TRBJ2-3; either TRBD1 or TRBD2 may fit D (5 bases each). V was shortened by 6 bases and J by 11 bases, with 18 bases between the two germline ends. Germline V gene sequence: CDR1 SNHLY, CDR2 FYNNEI. CDR3 size: 13 residues. The chain's CDR3 is CASRGDHAKEQYF. For the CDR3, the DNA is TGTGCCAGCAGGGGGGACCACGCGAAGGAGCAGTATTTT. Filled out from reference TRBV2 and TRBJ2-3, the complete variable domain reads EPEVTQTPSHQVTQMGQEVILRCVPISNHLYFYWYRQILGQKVEFLVSFYNNEISEKSEIFDDQFSVERPDGSNFTLKIRSTKLEDSAMYFCASRGDHAKEQYFGPGTRLTVL.

This clonotype occurred many times. The chain uses TRBV7-2 and TRBJ2-3; D gene unclear. The germline V gene encodes CDR1 SGHTA and CDR2 FQGNSA. Trimming cost V 1 base and J 0 bases, with 11 bases left between them. The CDR3 runs to 16 residues. The CDR3 here is CASSLGWTASTDTQYF. The CDR3, as DNA: TGTGCCAGCAGCTTAGGTTGGACCGCTAGCACAGATACGCAGTATTTT.

This clonotype was found many times. V and J are TRBV7-9 and TRBJ2-7; 10 positions match TRBD1. V gave up 4 bases and J gave up 5 bases; unmatched junction bases: 5. CDR1 is SEHNR, CDR2 FQNEAQ, per germline (reference sequence). The length of the CDR3 is 14 residues. The CDR3 protein is CASSYDRGLDEQYF. The CDR3 bases are TGTGCCAGCAGCTACGACAGGGGGCTCGACGAGCAGTACTTC.

This clonotype was seen more than once but under ten times. The chain couples TRBV18 to TRBJ2-7; D is undetermined. V lost 3 bases, J lost 2 bases, and 11 bases lay in between. The germline CDR1 and CDR2 sequences are KGHSH and LQKENI. The CDR3 sequence is 14 residues long. CDR3 in amino acids: CASSPPDGPYEQYF. For the CDR3, the DNA is TGTGCCAGCTCACCTCCGGACGGGCCCTACGAGCAGTACTTC.

The chain has TRBV15 and TRBJ2-7, with 13 bases identical to TRBD2. This CDR3 comprises 18 residues. Unmatched junction bases numbered 8, after V lost 0 bases and J lost 3 bases. In germline, CDR1 is LNHNV, CDR2 YYDKDF (reference sequence). The CDR3 region is CATSRDPGLAGAVYEQYF. The CDR3 region has the DNA TGTGCCACCAGCAGAGATCCCGGACTAGCGGGAGCCGTCTACGAGCAGTACTTC.

This clonotype was recorded many times. The rearrangement links TRBV3-1 to TRBJ2-3; weak D call: TRBD1 (6 bases). Germline V gene sequence: CDR1 LGHDT, CDR2 YNNKEL (reference sequence). Trimming cost V 1 base and J 4 bases, with 9 bases left between them. The CDR3 loop spans 14 amino acids. CDR3 sequence: CASSQVRTADTQYF. CDR3 DNA sequence: TGTGCCAGCAGCCAAGTGCGGACAGCAGATACGCAGTATTTT.

This clonotype showed up just a few times. Without the conserved terminal phenylalanine or tryptophan, this CDR3 likely stems from a read error. V usage is TRBV14 and J usage is TRBJ2-7; 7 positions match TRBD2. The trim removed 5 bases at V and 4 bases at J, leaving 8 bases unmatched. CDR1 and CDR2 (germline): SGHDN, FVKESK. This CDR3 contains 14 residues. This chain's CDR3 is CASSFGLVSYEQYL. CDR3 bases: TGTGCCAGCAGCTTCGGACTAGTGTCGTACGAGCAGTACCTC.

This clonotype was seen only a few times. V is TRBV20-1 and J is TRBJ2-7; TRBD1 matches at 9 bases. The CDR3 loop spans 13 amino acids. Germline assignment: CDR1 DFQATT and CDR2 SNEGSKA (reference sequence). Unmatched junction bases numbered 2, after V lost 0 bases and J lost 5 bases. The CDR3 region has the DNA TGCAGTGCTAGAGACTGGACAGGGGACGAGCAGTACTTC. This encodes CSARDWTGDEQYF.